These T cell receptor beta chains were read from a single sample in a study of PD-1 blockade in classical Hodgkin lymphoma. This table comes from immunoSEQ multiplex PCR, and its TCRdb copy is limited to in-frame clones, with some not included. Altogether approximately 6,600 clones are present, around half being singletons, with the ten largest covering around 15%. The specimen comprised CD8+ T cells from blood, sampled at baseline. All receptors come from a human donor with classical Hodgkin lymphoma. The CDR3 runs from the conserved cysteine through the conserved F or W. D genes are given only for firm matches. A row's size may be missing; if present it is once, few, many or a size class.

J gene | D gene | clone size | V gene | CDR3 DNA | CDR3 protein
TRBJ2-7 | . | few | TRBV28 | TGTGCCAGCAGCCAAGACGACATCCCCTACGAGCAGTACTTC | CASSQDDIPYEQYF
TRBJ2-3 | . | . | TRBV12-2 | TGTGCAAGTCGCCCGGATTTACTAGCGGGAGCAACAGATACGCAGTATTTT | CASRPDLLAGATDTQYF
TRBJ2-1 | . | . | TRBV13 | TGTGCCAGCAGCTTCGAGCGCCTAAGCTCCTACAATGAGCAGTTCTTC | CASSFERLSSYNEQFF
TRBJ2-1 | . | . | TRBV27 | TGTGCCAGCAGTTTACTGGGGGATGAGCAGTTCTTC | CASSLLGDEQFF
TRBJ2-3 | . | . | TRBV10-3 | TGTGCCATCAGTGAGGGGAGGAGCACAGATACGCAGTATTTT | CAISEGRSTDTQYF
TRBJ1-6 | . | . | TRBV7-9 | TGTGCCAGCAGCTTAAATTCCGGGACGGAAAATTCACCCCTCCACTTT | CASSLNSGTENSPLHF
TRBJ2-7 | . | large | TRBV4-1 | TGCGCCAGCAGCCATAGCGCCACCTCCTACGAGCAGTACTTC | CASSHSATSYEQYF
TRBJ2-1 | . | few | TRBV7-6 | TGTGCCAGCAGCTTAAGGGTTCTCTCCTACAATGAGCAGTTCTTC | CASSLRVLSYNEQFF
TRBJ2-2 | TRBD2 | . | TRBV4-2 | TGTGCCAGCAGCTTGTGGGGACTAGCGCGGAACACCGGGGAGCTGTTTTTT | CASSLWGLARNTGELFF
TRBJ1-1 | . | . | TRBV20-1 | TGCAGTGCCAACCACGACACTGAAGCTTTCTTT | CSANHDTEAFF
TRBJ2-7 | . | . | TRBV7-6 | TGTGCCAGCAGCTTGGCGGGACGCGACGAGCAGTACTTC | CASSLAGRDEQYF
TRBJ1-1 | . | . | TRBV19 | TGTGCCAGTAGTATTGGTTGGGGTTTGAACACTGAAGCTTTCTTT | CASSIGWGLNTEAFF
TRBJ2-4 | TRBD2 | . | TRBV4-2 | TGTGCCAGCAGCCAACCCGCGGGAGCTGGGTTAGCCAAAAACATTCAGTACTTC | CASSQPAGAGLAKNIQYF
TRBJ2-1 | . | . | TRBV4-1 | TGCGCCAGCAGCCAAGAGGTGACAATTACCTACAATGAGCAGTTCTTC | CASSQEVTITYNEQFF
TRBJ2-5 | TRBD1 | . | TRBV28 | TGTGCCAGCAGCCCCTCACAGGGGCCCCAACCCCAAGAGACCCAGTACTTC | CASSPSQGPQPQETQYF
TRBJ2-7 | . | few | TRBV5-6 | TGTGCCAGCAGCTTTACTAGGAGGGCCTACGAGCAGTACTTC | CASSFTRRAYEQYF
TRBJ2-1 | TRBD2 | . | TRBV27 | TGTGCCAGCAGTTCCCCAAGCGGGAGCTCCTACAATGAGCAGTTCTTC | CASSSPSGSSYNEQFF
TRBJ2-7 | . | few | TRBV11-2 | TGTGCCAGCAGCTTATTGACGGGAAGCTACGAGCAGTACTTC | CASSLLTGSYEQYF
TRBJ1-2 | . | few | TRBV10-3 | TGTGCCATCAGAGAAGACAGCCTCAATGGCTACACCTTC | CAIREDSLNGYTF
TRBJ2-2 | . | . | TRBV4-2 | TGTGCCAGCAGCCAAATTGGGGGAACCGGGGAGCTGTTTTTT | CASSQIGGTGELFF
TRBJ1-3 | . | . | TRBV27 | TGTGCCAGCAGTCCAAGACCGGGGGGGGACTCTGGAAACACCATATATTTT | CASSPRPGGDSGNTIYF
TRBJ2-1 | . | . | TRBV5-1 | TGCGCCAGCAGCTTGGGGGACGGCAAATACAATGAGCAGTTCTTC | CASSLGDGKYNEQFF
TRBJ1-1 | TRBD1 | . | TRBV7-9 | TGTGCCAGCAGACCTGGACAGGGGAGGACTGAAGCTTTCTTT | CASRPGQGRTEAFF
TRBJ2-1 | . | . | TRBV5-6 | TGTGCCAGCAGCCGGACTGGGCAGGAGCAGTTCTTC | CASSRTGQEQFF
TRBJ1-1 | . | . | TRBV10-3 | TGTGCCAACTCGGCAGGTTCAGGGACTGAAGCTTTCTTT | CANSAGSGTEAFF
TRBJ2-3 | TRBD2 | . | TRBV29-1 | TGCAGCGTTAACGGACTAGCGGGAGCCACCCTCCCAGATACGCAGTATTTT | CSVNGLAGATLPDTQYF
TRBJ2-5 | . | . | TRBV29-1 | TGCAGCGCCACCAGGACTGGCGGCCAAGAGACCCAGTACTTC | CSATRTGGQETQYF
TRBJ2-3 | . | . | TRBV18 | TGTGCCAGCTCACCATCACCGCTCAGCCCAGATACGCAGTATTTT | CASSPSPLSPDTQYF
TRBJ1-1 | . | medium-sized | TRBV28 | TGTGCCAGCAGTTTGTCTTGGAAACTGGCGAACACTGAAGCTTTCTTT | CASSLSWKLANTEAFF
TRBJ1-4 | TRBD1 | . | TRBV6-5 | TGTGCCAGCAGTTACTCAACAGGGGGCCCGCGTCAAAAACTGTTTTTT | CASSYSTGGPRQKLFF
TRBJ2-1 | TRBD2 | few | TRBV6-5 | TGTGCCAGCAGTTCACCAGCGGGAGGGCCTGGTGAGCAGTTCTTC | CASSSPAGGPGEQFF
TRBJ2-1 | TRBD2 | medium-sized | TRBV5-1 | TGCGCCAGCAATCTAGCGGACAATGAGCAGTTCTTC | CASNLADNEQFF
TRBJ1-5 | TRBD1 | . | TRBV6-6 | TGTGCCAGCAGAGAGGGACAGGGGGGACATCAGCCCCAGCATTTT | CASREGQGGHQPQHF
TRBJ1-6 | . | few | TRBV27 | TGTGCCAGCAGTTTCCGGTCGGGGACTGCACCTAAGAATTCACCCCTCCACTTT | CASSFRSGTAPKNSPLHF
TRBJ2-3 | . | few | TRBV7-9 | TGTGCCAGCGAGACACGGCGGGGAGATACGCAGTATTTT | CASETRRGDTQYF
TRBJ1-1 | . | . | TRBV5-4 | TGTGCCAGCAGCGAGGACAGGAACACTGAAGCTTTCTTT | CASSEDRNTEAFF
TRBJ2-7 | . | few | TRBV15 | TGTGCCACCAGCAGAGATCGGACATCCTACGAGCAGTACTTC | CATSRDRTSYEQYF
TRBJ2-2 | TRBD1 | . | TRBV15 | TGTGCCACCAGCAGTAGACAGGGGGCGTACGGGGAGCTGTTTTTT | CATSSRQGAYGELFF
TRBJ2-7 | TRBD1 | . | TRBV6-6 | TGTGCCATCAGTCCGAGCGGACAGGGCTACGAGCAGTACTTC | CAISPSGQGYEQYF
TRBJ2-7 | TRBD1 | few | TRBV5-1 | TGCGCCAGCAGCTTCTCGCGACAGGGGGCCTACGAGCAGTACTTC | CASSFSRQGAYEQYF
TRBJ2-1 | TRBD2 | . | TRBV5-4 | TGTGCCAGCAGCTTGATGACTAGCGGGAGTTCCTTGGTTAATGAGCAGTTCTTC | CASSLMTSGSSLVNEQFF
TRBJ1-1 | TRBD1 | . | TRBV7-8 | TGTGCCAGCAGCTCGTTTCGGGACAGGAACACTGAAGCTTTCTTT | CASSSFRDRNTEAFF
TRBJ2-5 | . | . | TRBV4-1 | TGCGCCAGCAGCCACCGAGGGGGGCGGGAGACCCAGTACTTC | CASSHRGGRETQYF
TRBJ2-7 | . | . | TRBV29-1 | TGCAGCGTTGAAGTACCGGCGTCCTACGAGCAGTACTTC | CSVEVPASYEQYF
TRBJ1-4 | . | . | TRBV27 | TGTGCCAGCAGCGCTGAGCAGACAATCGAAAAACTGTTTTTT | CASSAEQTIEKLFF
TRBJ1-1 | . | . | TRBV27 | TGTGCCAGCAGTTTATCGATCAGACAGGAGAACACTGAAGCTTTCTTT | CASSLSIRQENTEAFF
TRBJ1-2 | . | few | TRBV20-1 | TGCAGTGCCGACATAACTGGCTACACCTTC | CSADITGYTF
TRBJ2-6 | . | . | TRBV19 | TGTGCCAGTAGTATGAAAGGGGCCGTGAGCTCTGGGGCCAACGTCCTGACTTTC | CASSMKGAVSSGANVLTF
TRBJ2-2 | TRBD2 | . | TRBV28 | TGTGCCAGCAGTTTATTTCCTAGCGGGACTCAATATACCACCGGGGAGCTGTTTTTT | CASSLFPSGTQYTTGELFF
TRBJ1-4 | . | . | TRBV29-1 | TGCAGCGTTGAATTACTTGGAACAACTAATGAAAAACTGTTTTTT | CSVELLGTTNEKLFF
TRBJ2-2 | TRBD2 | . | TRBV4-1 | TGCGCCAGCAGCCAACCGACTAGCGGTTACACCGGGGAGCTGTTTTTT | CASSQPTSGYTGELFF
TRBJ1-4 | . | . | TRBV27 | TGTGCCAGCAGTGTTTCAAGGAGGGAAAAACTGTTTTTT | CASSVSRREKLFF
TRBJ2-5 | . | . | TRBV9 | TGTGCCAGCAGCGCCTCCGGGACTTCCCAAGAGACCCAGTACTTC | CASSASGTSQETQYF
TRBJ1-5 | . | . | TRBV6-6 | TGTGCCAGCAGCTCAGGGTTTGGCAATCAGCCCCAGCATTTT | CASSSGFGNQPQHF
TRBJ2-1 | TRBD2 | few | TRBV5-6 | TGTGCCAGCAGCTTGTTAGCTAGCGGCCAATACAATGAGCAGTTCTTC | CASSLLASGQYNEQFF
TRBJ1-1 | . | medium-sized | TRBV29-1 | TGCAGGGGAGGGACCCACACTGAAGCTTTCTTT | CRGGTHTEAFF
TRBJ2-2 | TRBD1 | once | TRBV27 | TGTGCCAGCAGTCCGGGGACAGGGGGGTTCGGCGGGGAGCTGTTTTTT | CASSPGTGGFGGELFF
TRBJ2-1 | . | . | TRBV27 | TGTGCCAGCAGTAATCCCTCCGAGGCCCTAAAACCTAGGCCATACAATGAGCAGTTCTTC | CASSNPSEALKPRPYNEQFF
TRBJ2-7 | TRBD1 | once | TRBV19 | TGTGCCAGTAGTATAGATGGGACAGGGGGCGAGCAGTACTTC | CASSIDGTGGEQYF